This TCR beta chain was observed in a study of cytomegalovirus exposure and HLA in healthy donors. Findings of the study overall: Some public TCRs appeared in many individuals, while most sequences were rare. Follow-up analysis later connected one missense variant in DCLRE1C with trimming of TCR beta V- and J-genes.

With 60 Vbeta and 13 Jbeta primers, the PCR was carried out. This table comes from immunoSEQ multiplex PCR, and its TCRdb copy is limited to in-frame clones, with some not included. The sample lists over 100,000 clones, more than 65% occurring once. Each donor's status was that of a healthy bone marrow donor. Per the germline V gene, CDR1 is SGHRS and CDR2 is YFSETQ. Trimming shortened V by 3 bases and J by 5 bases, and 20 bases separated the two germline ends. The CDR3 runs 16 residues. Comment on this clone: Its antigen is still unknown.

The chain links TRBV5-1 to TRBJ1-1, with a tentative D call TRBD1 (6 bases). The clonotype comes from a woman between 18 and 30 years old in good health and CMV-seropositive. The sequenced material came from PBMCs. The CDR3 nucleotides are TGCGCCAGCAGCTCCATCTCACAGGGCGGGGGAACTGAAGCTTTCTTT. It codes for CASSSISQGGGTEAFF.